This T cell receptor beta chain was retrieved from a study of early T cells in non-severe SARS-CoV-2 infection. Study-level findings and limits: Matches to VDJdb favored anti-spike CD8 responses and missed private and CD4 specificities.

From the 5' RACE reads, TCRdb called clonotypes with MiXCR, one entry per CDR3 protein. The data hold about 64,000 distinct CDR3 sequences, with about 10% observed a single time. For this clonotype: The antigen is not known.

The sequencing used whole blood, collected at baseline. This receptor was taken from an adult who was a healthcare worker with PCR-confirmed SARS-CoV-2 infection or an uninfected control (not recorded which).

CDR3 sequence reads: CASSTQGSTEAFF. The CDR3 nucleotides read TGTGCCAGCAGCACACAGGGGAGCACTGAAGCTTTCTTT. This sequence joins TRBV2 and TRBJ1-1; the match to TRBD1 covers 7 bases. In germline, CDR1 is SNHLY, CDR2 FYNNEI. The trim removed 6 bases at V and 4 bases at J, leaving 5 bases unmatched. The CDR3 loop spans 13 amino acids.